This note documents a single T cell receptor (beta chain) sequence. This sample is part of a study of blood T cell repertoires in COVID-19. Whole-study context: The cDNA or gDNA used as material had been derived from T cells, B-cell-depleted T cells, or PBMCs.

V was trimmed by 0 bases and J by 2 bases, leaving 8 bases between them. This CDR3 contains 14 residues. Germline V gives CDR1 SGHRS, CDR2 YFSETQ. Original methodology: Reference gene primer amplification yielded estimated nucleated cell counts. The table came from immunoSEQ multiplex PCR; TCRdb's copy has only in-frame clones and leaves some out. The V and J calls and the clone size are those of that table, but D and trimming were determined from the DNA. The sample comprises roughly 440,000 clones, approximately 89% of which are singletons, and around 12% rests with the top ten. The sequence derives from a woman between 50 and 59 years old with COVID-19, enrolled during active disease. The chain employs TRBV5-1 and TRBJ1-2; maybe TRBD1 (6 bases). Sequencing was carried out using peripheral blood. The CDR3 loop is CASSLEGQNYGYTF. The CDR3 nucleotides read TGCGCCAGCAGCTTGGAGGGACAAAACTATGGCTACACCTTC.